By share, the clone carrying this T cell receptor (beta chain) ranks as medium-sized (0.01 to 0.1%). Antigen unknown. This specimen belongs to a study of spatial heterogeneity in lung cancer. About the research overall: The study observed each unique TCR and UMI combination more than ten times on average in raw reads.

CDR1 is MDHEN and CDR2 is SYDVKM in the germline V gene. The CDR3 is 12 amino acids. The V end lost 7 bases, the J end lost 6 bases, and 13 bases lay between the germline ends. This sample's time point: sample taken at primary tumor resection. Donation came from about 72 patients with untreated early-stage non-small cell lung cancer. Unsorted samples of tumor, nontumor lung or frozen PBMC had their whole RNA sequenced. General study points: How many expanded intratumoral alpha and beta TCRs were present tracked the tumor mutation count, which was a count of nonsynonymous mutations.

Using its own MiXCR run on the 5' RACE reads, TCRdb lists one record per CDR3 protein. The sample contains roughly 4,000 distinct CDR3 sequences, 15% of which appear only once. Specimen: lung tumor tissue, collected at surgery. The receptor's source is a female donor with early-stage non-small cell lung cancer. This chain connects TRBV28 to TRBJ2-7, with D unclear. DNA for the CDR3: TGTGCCAGCACCCACGACCGTCCCGAGCAGTACTTC. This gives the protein CASTHDRPEQYF.